Sequencing of this T cell receptor (beta chain) was carried out in a study of blood T cell repertoires in COVID-19. Repertoires were generated with immunoSEQ multiplex PCR, while TCRdb's copy carries only in-frame clones and drops some. Among 250,000 to 300,000 clones listed, nearly 90% were seen once. Looked up from germline, CDR1 is MGHRA and CDR2 is YSYEKL. This CDR3 region has 19 residues. The V and J ends lost 2 bases and 7 bases, in that order; junction bases with no gene match: 18. This chain links TRBV4-1 with TRBJ2-1, with 9 bases matching TRBD2. Input material: PBMCs or T cells enriched from blood (not recorded which). This clonotype was sampled from a woman aged 50 to 65 who had been exposed to COVID-19. CDR3 protein: CASSQPRSGGLLLTNEQFF. The CDR3 bases are TGCGCCAGCAGCCAACCAAGAAGCGGGGGGCTTTTGTTGACTAATGAGCAGTTCTTC.